There are many counts of the clone carrying this TCR beta chain. The antigen remains undetermined. Time point meaning: blood at routine non-recurrence follow-up after resection. Tumor, nontumor lung or frozen PBMC supplied whole RNA that was sequenced unsorted. This sample was taken from a study of spatial heterogeneity in lung cancer. Overall study context: Untreated early-stage non-small cell lung cancer patients, roughly 72 in total, were the donors. Raw reads contained each unique TCR and UMI combination more than ten times on average.

Study results and caveats: Resection blood, more than follow-up blood, showed ubiquitous expanded tumor TCRs.

The CDR3 consists of 14 residues. The germline V gene has CDR1 SGHRS and CDR2 YFSETQ. V gave up 7 bases and J gave up 0 bases, with 11 bases separating them. TCRdb reanalysed the 5' RACE reads using MiXCR and keeps one entry per CDR3 protein. The sample has 20,000 to 30,000 distinct CDR3 sequences, roughly 5.6% seen once. The chain combines TRBV5-1 with TRBJ1-3; D is unclear. This TCR was recovered from a male donor with early-stage non-small cell lung cancer. The specimen was PBMCs, collected at follow-up. The CDR3 region has the DNA TGCGCCAGCCGAGGGCCAAGCTCTGGAAACACCATATATTTT. Translating gives CASRGPSSGNTIYF.